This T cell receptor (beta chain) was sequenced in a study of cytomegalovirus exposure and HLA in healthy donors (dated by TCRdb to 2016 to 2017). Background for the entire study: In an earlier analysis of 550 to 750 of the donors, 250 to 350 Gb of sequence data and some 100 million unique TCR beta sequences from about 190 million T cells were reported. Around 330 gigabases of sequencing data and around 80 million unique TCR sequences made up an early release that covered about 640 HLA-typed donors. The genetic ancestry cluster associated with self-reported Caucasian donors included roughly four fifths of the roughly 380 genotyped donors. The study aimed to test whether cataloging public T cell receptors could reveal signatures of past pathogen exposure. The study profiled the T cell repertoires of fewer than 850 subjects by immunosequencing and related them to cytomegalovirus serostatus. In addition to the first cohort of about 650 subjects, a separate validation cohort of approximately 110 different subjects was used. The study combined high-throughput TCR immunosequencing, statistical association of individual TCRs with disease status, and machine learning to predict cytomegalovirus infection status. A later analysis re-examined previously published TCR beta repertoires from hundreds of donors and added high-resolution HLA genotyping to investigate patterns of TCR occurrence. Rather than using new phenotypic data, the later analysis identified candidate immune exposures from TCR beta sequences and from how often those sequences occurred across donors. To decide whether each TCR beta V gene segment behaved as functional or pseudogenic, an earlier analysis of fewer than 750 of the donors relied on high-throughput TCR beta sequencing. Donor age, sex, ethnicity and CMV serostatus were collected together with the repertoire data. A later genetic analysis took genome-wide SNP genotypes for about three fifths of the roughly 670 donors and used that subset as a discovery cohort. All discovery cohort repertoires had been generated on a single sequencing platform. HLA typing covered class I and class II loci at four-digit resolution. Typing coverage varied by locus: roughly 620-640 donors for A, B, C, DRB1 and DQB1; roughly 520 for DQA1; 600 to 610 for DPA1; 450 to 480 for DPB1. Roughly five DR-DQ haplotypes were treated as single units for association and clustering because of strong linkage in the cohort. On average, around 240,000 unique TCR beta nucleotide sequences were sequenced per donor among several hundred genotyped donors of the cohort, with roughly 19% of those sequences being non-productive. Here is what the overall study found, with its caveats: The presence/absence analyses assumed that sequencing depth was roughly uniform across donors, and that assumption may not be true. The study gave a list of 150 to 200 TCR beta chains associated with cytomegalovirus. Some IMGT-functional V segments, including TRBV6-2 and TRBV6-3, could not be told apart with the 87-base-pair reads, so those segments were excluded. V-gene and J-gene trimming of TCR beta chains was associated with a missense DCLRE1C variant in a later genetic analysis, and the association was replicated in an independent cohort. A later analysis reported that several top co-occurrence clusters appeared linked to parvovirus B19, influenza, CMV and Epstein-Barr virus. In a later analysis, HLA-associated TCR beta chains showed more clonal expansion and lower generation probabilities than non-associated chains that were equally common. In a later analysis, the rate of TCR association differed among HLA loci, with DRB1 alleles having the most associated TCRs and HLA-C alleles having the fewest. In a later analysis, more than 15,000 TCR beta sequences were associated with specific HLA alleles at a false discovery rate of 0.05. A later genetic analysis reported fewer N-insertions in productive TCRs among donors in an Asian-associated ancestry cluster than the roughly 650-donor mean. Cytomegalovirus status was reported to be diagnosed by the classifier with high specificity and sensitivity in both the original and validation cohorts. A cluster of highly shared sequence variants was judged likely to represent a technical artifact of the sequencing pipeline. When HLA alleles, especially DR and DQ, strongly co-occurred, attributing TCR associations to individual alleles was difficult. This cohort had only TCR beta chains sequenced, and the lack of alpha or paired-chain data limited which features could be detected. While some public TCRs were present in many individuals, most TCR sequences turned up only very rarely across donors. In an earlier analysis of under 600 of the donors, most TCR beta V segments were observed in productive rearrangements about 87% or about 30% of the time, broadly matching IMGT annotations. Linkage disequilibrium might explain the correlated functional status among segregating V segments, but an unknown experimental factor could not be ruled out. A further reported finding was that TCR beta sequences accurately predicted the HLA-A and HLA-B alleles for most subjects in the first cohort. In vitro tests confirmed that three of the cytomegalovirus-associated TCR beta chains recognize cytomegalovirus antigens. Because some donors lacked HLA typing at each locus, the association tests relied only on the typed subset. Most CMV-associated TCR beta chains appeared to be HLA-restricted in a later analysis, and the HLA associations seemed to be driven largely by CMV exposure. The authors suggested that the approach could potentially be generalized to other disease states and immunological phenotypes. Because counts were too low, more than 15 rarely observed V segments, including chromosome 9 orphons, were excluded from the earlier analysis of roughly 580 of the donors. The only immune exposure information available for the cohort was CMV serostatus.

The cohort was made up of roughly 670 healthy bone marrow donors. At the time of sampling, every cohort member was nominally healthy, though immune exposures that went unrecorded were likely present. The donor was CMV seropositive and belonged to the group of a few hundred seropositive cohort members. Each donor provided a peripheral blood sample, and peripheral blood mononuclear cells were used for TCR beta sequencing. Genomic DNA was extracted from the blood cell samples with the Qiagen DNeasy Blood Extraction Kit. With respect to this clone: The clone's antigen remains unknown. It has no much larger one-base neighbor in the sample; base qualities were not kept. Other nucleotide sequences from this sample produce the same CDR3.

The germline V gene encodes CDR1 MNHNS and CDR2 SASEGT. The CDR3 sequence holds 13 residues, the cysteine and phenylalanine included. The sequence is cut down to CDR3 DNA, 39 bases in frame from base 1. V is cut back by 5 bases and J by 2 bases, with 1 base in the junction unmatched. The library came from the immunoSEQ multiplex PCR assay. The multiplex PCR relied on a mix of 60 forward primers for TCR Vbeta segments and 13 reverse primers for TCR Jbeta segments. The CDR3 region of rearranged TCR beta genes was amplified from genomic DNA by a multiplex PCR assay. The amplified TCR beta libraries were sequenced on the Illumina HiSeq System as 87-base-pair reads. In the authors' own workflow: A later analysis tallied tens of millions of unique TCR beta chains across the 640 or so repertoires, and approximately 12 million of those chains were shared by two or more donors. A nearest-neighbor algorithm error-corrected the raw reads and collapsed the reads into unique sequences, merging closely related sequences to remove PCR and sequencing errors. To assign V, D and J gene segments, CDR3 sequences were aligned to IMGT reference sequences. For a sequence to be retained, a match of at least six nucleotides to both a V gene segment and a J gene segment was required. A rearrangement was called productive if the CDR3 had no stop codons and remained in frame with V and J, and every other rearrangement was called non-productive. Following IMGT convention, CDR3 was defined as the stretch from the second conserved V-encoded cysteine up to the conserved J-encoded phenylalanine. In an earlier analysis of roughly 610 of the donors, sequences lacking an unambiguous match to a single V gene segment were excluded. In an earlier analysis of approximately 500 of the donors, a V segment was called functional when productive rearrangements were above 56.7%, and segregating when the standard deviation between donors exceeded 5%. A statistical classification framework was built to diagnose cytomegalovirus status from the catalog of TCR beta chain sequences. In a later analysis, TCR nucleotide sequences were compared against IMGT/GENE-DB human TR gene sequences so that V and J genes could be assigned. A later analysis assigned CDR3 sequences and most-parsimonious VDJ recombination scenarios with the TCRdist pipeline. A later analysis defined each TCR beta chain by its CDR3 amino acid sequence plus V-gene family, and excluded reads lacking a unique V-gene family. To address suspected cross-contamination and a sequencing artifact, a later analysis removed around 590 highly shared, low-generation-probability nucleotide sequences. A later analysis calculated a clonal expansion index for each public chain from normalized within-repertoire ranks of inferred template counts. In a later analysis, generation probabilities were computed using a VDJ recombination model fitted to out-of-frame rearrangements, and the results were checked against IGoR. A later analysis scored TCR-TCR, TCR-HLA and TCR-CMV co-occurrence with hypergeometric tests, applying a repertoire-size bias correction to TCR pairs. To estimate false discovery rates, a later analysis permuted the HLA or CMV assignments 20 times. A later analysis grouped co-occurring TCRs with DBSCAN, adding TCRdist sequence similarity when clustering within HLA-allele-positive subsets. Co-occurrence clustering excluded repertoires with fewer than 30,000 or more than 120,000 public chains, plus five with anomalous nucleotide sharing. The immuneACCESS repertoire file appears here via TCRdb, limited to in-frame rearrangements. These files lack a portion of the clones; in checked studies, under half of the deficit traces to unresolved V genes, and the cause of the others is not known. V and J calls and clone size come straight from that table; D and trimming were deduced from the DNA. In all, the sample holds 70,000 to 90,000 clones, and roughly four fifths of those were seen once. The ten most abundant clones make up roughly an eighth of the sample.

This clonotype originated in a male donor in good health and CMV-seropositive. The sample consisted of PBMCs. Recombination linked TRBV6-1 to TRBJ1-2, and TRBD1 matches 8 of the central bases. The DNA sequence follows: TGTGCCAGCAGTCGGACAGGGAACTATGGCTACACCTTC. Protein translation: CASSRTGNYGYTF.